The entry that follows covers one T cell receptor (beta chain) sequence. The junction and the germline gene differ at one end; a read error may be behind it. This CDR3 has 15 residues. Germline V lookup: CDR1 SNHLY, CDR2 FYNNEI. The sample comes from a study of cytomegalovirus exposure and HLA in healthy donors. It was with 60 Vbeta and 13 Jbeta primers that the PCR ran. Assay used: immunoSEQ multiplex PCR; TCRdb lists only in-frame clones, some missing. Counted here are 80,000 to 100,000 clones, approximately 69% occurring once; the ten biggest clones make up approximately 20%. The TCR originated in a young man in good health and CMV-seropositive. This chain links TRBV2 with TRBJ1-1, with TRBD1 matching 8 bases. The specimen sequenced was PBMCs. The CDR3 region is CASSEARTGQGVICF. For the CDR3, the DNA is TGTGCCAGCAGTGAAGCGCGGACAGGACAGGGCGTTATCTGCTTT.